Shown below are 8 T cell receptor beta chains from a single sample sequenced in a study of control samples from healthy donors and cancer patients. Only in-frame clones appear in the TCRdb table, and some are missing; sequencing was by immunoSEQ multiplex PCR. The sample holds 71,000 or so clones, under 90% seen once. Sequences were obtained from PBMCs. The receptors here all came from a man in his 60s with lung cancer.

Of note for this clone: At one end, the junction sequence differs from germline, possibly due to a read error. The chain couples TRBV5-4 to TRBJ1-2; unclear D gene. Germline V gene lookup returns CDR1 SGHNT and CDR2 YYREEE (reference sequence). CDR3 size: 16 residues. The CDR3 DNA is TGTGCCAGCAGGTTTGATCCAGAATCCATTAACTATAGCTACACCTTC. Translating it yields CASRFDPESINYSYTF.

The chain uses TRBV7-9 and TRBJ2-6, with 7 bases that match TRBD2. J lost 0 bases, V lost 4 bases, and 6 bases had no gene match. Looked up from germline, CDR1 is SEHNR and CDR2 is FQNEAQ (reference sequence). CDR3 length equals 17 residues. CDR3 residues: CASSSWGGSSGANVLTF. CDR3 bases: TGTGCCAGCAGCTCGTGGGGCGGGAGCTCTGGGGCCAACGTCCTGACTTTC.

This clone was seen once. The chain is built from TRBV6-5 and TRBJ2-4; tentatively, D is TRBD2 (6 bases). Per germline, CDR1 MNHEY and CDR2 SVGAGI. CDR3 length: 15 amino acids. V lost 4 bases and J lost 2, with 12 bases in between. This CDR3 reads CASSFTSPTKNIQYF. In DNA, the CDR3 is TGTGCCAGCAGTTTTACTAGCCCGACCAAAAACATTCAGTACTTC.

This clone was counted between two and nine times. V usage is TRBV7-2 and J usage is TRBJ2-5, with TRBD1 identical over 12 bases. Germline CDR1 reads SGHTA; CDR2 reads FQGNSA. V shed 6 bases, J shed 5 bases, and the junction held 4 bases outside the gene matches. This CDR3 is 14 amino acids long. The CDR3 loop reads CASRWDRGLETQYF. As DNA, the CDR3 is TGTGCCAGCAGGTGGGACAGGGGGCTGGAGACCCAGTACTTC.

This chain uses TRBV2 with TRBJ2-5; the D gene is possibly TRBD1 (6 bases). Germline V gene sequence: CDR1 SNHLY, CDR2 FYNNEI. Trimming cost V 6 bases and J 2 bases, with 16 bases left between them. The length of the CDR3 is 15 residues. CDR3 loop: CASRDTGMSQETQYF. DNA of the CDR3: TGTGCCAGCAGGGATACAGGGATGTCGCAAGAGACCCAGTACTTC.

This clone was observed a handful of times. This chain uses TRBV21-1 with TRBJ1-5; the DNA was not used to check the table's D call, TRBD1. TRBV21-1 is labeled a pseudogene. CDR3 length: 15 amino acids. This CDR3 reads CASSPRGPGNQPQHF. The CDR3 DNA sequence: TGTGCCAGCAGCCCCAGGGGGCCCGGCAATCAGCCCCAGCATTTT.

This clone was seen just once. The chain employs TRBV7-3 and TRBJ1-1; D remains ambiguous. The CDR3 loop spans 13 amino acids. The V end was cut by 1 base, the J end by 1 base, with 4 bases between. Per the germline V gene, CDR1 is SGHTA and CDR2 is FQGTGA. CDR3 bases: TGTGCCAGCAGCTTAAGGTCGAACACTGAAGCTTTCTTT. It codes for CASSLRSNTEAFF.

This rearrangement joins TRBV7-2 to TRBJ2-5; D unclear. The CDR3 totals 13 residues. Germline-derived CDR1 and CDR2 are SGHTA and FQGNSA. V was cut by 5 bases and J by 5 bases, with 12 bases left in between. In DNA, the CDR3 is TGTGCCAGCAGCCCTCGGATGCGGGAGACCCAGTACTTC. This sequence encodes CASSPRMRETQYF. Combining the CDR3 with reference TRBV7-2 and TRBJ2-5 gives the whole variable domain GAGVSQSPSNKVTEKGKDVELRCDPISGHTALYWYRQSLGQGLEFLIYFQGNSAPDKSGLPSDRFSAERTGGSVSTLTIQRTQQEDSAVYLCASSPRMRETQYFGPGTRLLVL.